This entry lists 20 T cell receptor beta chains sequenced from one sample in a study of cytomegalovirus exposure and HLA in healthy donors. Primers: 60 Vbeta forward and 13 Jbeta reverse. This table comes from immunoSEQ multiplex PCR, and its TCRdb copy is limited to in-frame clones, with some not included. The table records roughly 120,000 clones, about 80% of them present only once. Sequences were obtained from PBMCs. These receptor sequences come from a human donor in good health.

This clone was recorded a few times. The V call is TRBV7-6, the J call TRBJ1-1; no clear D gene. The CDR3 is made up of 13 amino acids. The germline CDR1 and CDR2 sequences are SGHVS and FNYEAQ. The germline V and J ends were trimmed by 5 bases and 0 bases, with 7 bases remaining between them. This CDR3 is CASSRLMNTEAFF. For the CDR3, the DNA is TGTGCCAGCAGCCGCCTAATGAACACTGAAGCTTTCTTT.

In DNA form, the CDR3 reads TGCGCCAGCAGCCAAGCGGGGACAGGGAACGAGCAGTACTTC. Protein: CASSQAGTGNEQYF. This rearrangement joins TRBV4-1 to TRBJ2-5, with 9 bases fitting TRBD1. The J call may be wrong; the DNA end is better matched by TRBJ2-7. The germline gives CDR1 MGHRA, CDR2 YSYEKL. The CDR3 loop spans 14 amino acids.

The rearrangement uses TRBV5-6 and TRBJ2-4, with TRBD2 as a possible D gene (7 bases). Germline assignment: CDR1 SGHDT and CDR2 YYEEEE. CDR3 size: 16 residues. Trimming removed 4 bases from V and 4 bases from J, with 18 bases in between. The CDR3 nucleotides are TGTGCCAGCAGCAATGAGGGGGGGGTGGTAAAAAACATTCAGTACTTC. It is translated as CASSNEGGVVKNIQYF.

The rearrangement uses TRBV5-1 and TRBJ2-2, with TRBD1 matching over 7 bases. Germline lookup yields CDR1 SGHRS and CDR2 YFSETQ. The CDR3 is 15 residues long. V was clipped by 1 base and J by 7 bases; unmatched bases: 7. CDR3 nucleotides: TGCGCCAGCAGCTTGACAGGGGTCGGTGTCGGGGAGCTGTTTTTT. Translating gives CASSLTGVGVGELFF. Looking up the rest from reference TRBV5-1 and TRBJ2-2 gives the full variable domain: KAGVTQTPRYLIKTRGQQVTLSCSPISGHRSVSWYQQTPGQGLQFLFEYFSETQRNKGNFPGRFSGRQFSNSRSEMNVSTLELGDSALYLCASSLTGVGVGELFFGEGSRLTVL.

The V call is TRBV1, the J call TRBJ1-6; the D segment call TRBD1 is taken from the table without a DNA check. TRBV1 is flagged as a pseudogene. This CDR3 has 18 amino acids. The DNA for the CDR3 is TGCACCAGCTGCCGAGAACAGGGGACAGGCGGGGTTGATTCACCCCTCCACTTT. Amino acid sequence: CTSCREQGTGGVDSPLHF.

This chain joins TRBV7-3 and TRBJ2-2, with 11 bases matching TRBD1. V was clipped by 5 bases and J by 4 bases; unmatched bases: 12. The germline V gene has CDR1 SGHTA and CDR2 FQGTGA. CDR3 size: 18 residues. CDR3 residues: CASSPTPGQGVGTGELFF. The DNA of the CDR3 is TGTGCCAGCAGCCCAACCCCGGGACAGGGGGTCGGCACCGGGGAGCTGTTTTTT.

The V gene is TRBV5-1, the J gene TRBJ2-3; 7 bases map to TRBD1. Losses at the gene ends were 4 bases for V and 1 base for J; bases not matched to a gene: 12. CDR3 length: 17 amino acids. The germline V gene has CDR1 SGHRS and CDR2 YFSETQ. This chain's CDR3 is CASSATGVRGGTDTQYF. CDR3 nucleotides: TGCGCCAGCAGCGCTACAGGGGTGAGAGGCGGCACAGATACGCAGTATTTT.

The chain joins TRBV18 to TRBJ2-7; 8 bases map to TRBD1. The CDR3 contains 14 residues. V trimming: 2 bases; J trimming: 2 bases; junction bases outside the gene matches: 2. CDR1 and CDR2 from the germline V gene are KGHSH and LQKENI. The CDR3 protein is CASSPSGGAYEQYF. The CDR3 DNA reads TGTGCCAGCTCACCATCAGGGGGCGCCTACGAGCAGTACTTC.

The CDR3 coding sequence is TGTGCCAGCTCGTCGACAGGGACTTATAATTCACCCCTCCACTTT. Residues: CASSSTGTYNSPLHF. The genes are TRBV18 and TRBJ1-6; TRBD1 matches at 7 bases. The CDR3 contains 15 residues. V was clipped by 6 bases and J by 4 bases; unmatched bases: 6. From germline, CDR1 is KGHSH and CDR2 LQKENI. The full variable domain, rest sourced from reference TRBV18 and TRBJ1-6, is NAGVMQNPRHLVRRRGQEARLRCSPMKGHSHVYWYRQLPEEGLKFMVYLQKENIIDESGMPKERFSAEFPKEGPSILRIQQVVRGDSAAYFCASSSTGTYNSPLHFGNGTRLTVT.

The gene calls are TRBV9 and TRBJ2-4; D uncertain. CDR1 is SGDLS and CDR2 is YYNGEE in the germline V gene. The CDR3 contains 13 residues. With 0 bases removed from V and 8 bases from J, the gap between germline ends came to 9 bases. The CDR3 region has the DNA TGTGCCAGCAGCGTAGGTGGTGAGGACATTCAGTACTTC. Protein sequence: CASSVGGEDIQYF.

This chain links TRBV9 with TRBJ2-7, with D possibly being TRBD1 (6 bases). The length of the CDR3 is 15 residues. Germline CDR1 reads SGDLS; CDR2 reads YYNGEE. Trimming shortened V by 3 bases and J by 3 bases, and 16 bases separated the two germline ends. The DNA for the CDR3 is TGTGCCAGCAGCGCCACTGCCGGGACAAGCTACGAGCAGTACTTC. This encodes CASSATAGTSYEQYF.

V usage is TRBV5-1 and J usage is TRBJ2-3; D not certain. Germline CDR1 is SGHRS and CDR2 is YFSETQ. The V end was cut by 7 bases, the J end by 0 bases, with 12 bases between. This CDR3 region has 14 residues. CDR3 bases: TGCGCCAGCCAAACAGCTACTAGCACAGATACGCAGTATTTT. Protein: CASQTATSTDTQYF.

The chain employs TRBV10-2 and TRBJ2-2; D is ambiguous. The CDR3 is made up of 13 amino acids. Germline CDR1 and CDR2: WSHSY and SAAADI. The V end was cut by 7 bases, the J end by 5 bases, with 11 bases between. The CDR3 here is CASKDSGTGELFF. In DNA form, the CDR3 reads TGCGCCAGCAAGGATTCCGGGACCGGGGAGCTGTTTTTT.

J is TRBJ2-1 and V is TRBV5-4; TRBD2 matches at 15 bases. The J segment lost 8 bases and the V segment lost 5 bases, leaving 8 bases of the junction unmatched. Germline V gene lookup returns CDR1 SGHNT and CDR2 YYREEE (reference sequence). The CDR3 consists of 16 residues. CDR3 DNA: TGTGCCAGCAGGCCCGGACTAGCGGGGGGGCTGTATGAGCAGTTCTTC. The encoded protein is CASRPGLAGGLYEQFF.

The chain joins TRBV6-5 to TRBJ2-7; 8 bases align to TRBD1. The CDR3 covers 15 residues. J was trimmed by 0 bases and V by 5 bases; bases with no gene match: 6. Germline V gene lookup returns CDR1 MNHEY and CDR2 SVGAGI. The CDR3 protein is CASSPDRGSSYEQYF. The CDR3, as DNA: TGTGCCAGCAGTCCAGACAGGGGAAGCTCCTACGAGCAGTACTTC.

The chain recombines TRBV6-1 with TRBJ2-1, with TRBD2 as a possible D gene (5 bases). Germline loops: CDR1 MNHNS, CDR2 SASEGT. This CDR3 is built from 13 residues. V lost 5 bases and J 9 bases, leaving 14 bases between the germline ends. This chain's CDR3 is CASSIKMEAEQFF. The CDR3 DNA sequence: TGTGCCAGCAGTATCAAAATGGAGGCTGAGCAGTTCTTC.

The chain combines TRBV27 with TRBJ2-5; 8 nucleotides align to TRBD1. The end of the DNA is better explained by TRBJ2-7, so the J call may be wrong. Germline V gene sequence: CDR1 MNHEY, CDR2 SMNVEV (reference sequence). The CDR3 length is 14 residues. CDR3 amino acids: CASSFTGGPYEQYF. In DNA, the CDR3 is TGTGCCAGCAGTTTTACAGGGGGACCCTACGAGCAGTACTTC.

The chain employs TRBV4-2 and TRBJ1-4; TRBD1 aligns across 8 bases. The V gene's germline CDR1 is LGHNA and CDR2 YNFKEQ. There are 16 residues in the CDR3. V trimming: 4 bases; J trimming: 7 bases; junction bases outside the gene matches: 11. This CDR3 reads CASSRKGVTGAEKLFF. As DNA, the CDR3 is TGTGCCAGCAGCCGAAAAGGGGTGACAGGGGCTGAAAAACTGTTTTTT.

Of note for this clone: One junction end disagrees with the germline gene, perhaps due to a read error. Distinct nucleotide sequences in the sample also encode this CDR3. The chain recombines TRBV4-1 with TRBJ1-1; the D gene is possibly TRBD1 (6 bases). Germline CDR1 reads MGHRA; CDR2 reads YSYEKL. CDR3 size: 15 residues. CDR3: CASSQGSRGDTEAFF. DNA of the CDR3: TGTGCCAGCAGCCAGGGGTCTCGCGGGGACACTGAAGCTTTCTTT.

The chain links TRBV7-2 to TRBJ2-2, with TRBD2 matching 9 bases. J gave up 5 bases and V 1 base, and 8 bases lay outside the gene matches. The germline V gene has CDR1 SGHTA and CDR2 FQGNSA. This CDR3 is built from 17 residues. CDR3 sequence (DNA): TGTGCCAGCAGCTTAGGGCGGGGGGGCCGTGGAACCGGGGAGCTGTTTTTT. It translates to CASSLGRGGRGTGELFF.